This TCR beta chain was found in a study of T cells in Graves' hyperthyroidism and ophthalmopathy. Authors of the study amplified TCR beta CDR3 regions from RNA transcripts. RT-PCR in the first round (using the HTBI primer set) targeted the TCR CDR3. Each CDR3 protein gets one entry after TCRdb re-called the multiplex PCR reads with MiXCR. The data show approximately 590,000 distinct CDR3 sequences, with 46% seen just once and just over 8% held by the top ten. Germline CDR1 SGHVS, CDR2 FQNEAQ. The CDR3 totals 13 residues. V gave up 2 bases and J gave up 3 bases, with 8 bases separating them. Many counts were recorded for this clonotype. Its target is unknown. Absence of ophthalmopathy progression within 18 months defined stable Graves' hyperthyroidism. Hyperthyroidism had been newly diagnosed in patients aged 18 to 65, and its duration was under 2 months. Findings and limits, study-wide: Most clonotypes expanded in thyroid above 0.001 were likewise present in blood. From stable hyperthyroidism, ophthalmopathy was separated by a 13 V-J model.

Sequencing was done on a sample of peripheral blood or thyroid tissue (not recorded which). This TCR was recovered from a woman between 18 and 30 years old with Graves' hyperthyroidism. This chain links TRBV7-8 with TRBJ2-7; D gene ambiguous. CDR3: CASSLSGDYEQYF. The CDR3 coding sequence is TGTGCCAGCAGCTTATCGGGCGACTACGAGCAGTACTTC.